This paragraph reports one TCR beta chain. The assay was immunoSEQ multiplex PCR, and TCRdb's table has in-frame clones only and misses some. The sample has over a million clones; more than 95% are singletons. Trimming cost V 6 bases and J 9 bases; bases outside gene matches: 5. The CDR3 is 13 amino acids. Germline V gives CDR1 SNHLY, CDR2 FYNNEI. This sample was taken from a study of shared clonotypes between healthy human individuals. The sequenced sample consisted of naive CD4+ T cells sorted from blood. The subset: CD45RA+ positively selected. The sequence was obtained from a man younger than 40 in good health. The gene calls are TRBV2 and TRBJ2-1; 10 bases agree with TRBD1. In nucleotides, the CDR3 is TGTGCCAGCAGCACGGGACAGGGGCTTGAGCAGTTCTTC. This sequence encodes CASSTGQGLEQFF. Using reference TRBV2 and TRBJ2-1 for the parts outside the CDR3, the full variable domain is EPEVTQTPSHQVTQMGQEVILRCVPISNHLYFYWYRQILGQKVEFLVSFYNNEISEKSEIFDDQFSVERPDGSNFTLKIRSTKLEDSAMYFCASSTGQGLEQFFGPGTRLTVL.